These 5 T cell receptor beta chains came from one sample sequenced in a study of OX40 agonist ivuxolimab in advanced cancers. Only in-frame clones appear in the TCRdb table, and some are missing; sequencing was by immunoSEQ multiplex PCR. This repertoire shows 70,000 or so clones, roughly 90% found once; its top ten account for approximately 0.81%. Sequences were derived from CD4+ or CD8+ T cells sorted from blood, sampled in a trial of the OX40 agonist ivuxolimab. These receptors originate from an adult with an advanced solid tumor such as melanoma, head and neck, liver or kidney cancer.

V is TRBV7-9 and J is TRBJ1-6, with a weak D call TRBD1 (6 bases). Trimming removed 4 bases from V and 7 bases from J, with 14 bases in between. CDR1 and CDR2 (germline): SEHNR, FQNEAQ (reference sequence). The CDR3 runs to 15 residues. The CDR3 bases are TGTGCCAGCAGCTCCGGCCGGGGACAAAATTCACCCCTCCACTTT. Its translation is CASSSGRGQNSPLHF. Together with reference TRBV7-9 and TRBJ1-6, the CDR3 gives the full variable domain: DTGVSQNPRHKITKRGQNVTFRCDPISEHNRLYWYRQTLGQGPEFLTYFQNEAQLEKSRLLSDRFSAERPKGSFSTLEIQRTEQGDSAMYLCASSSGRGQNSPLHFGNGTRLTVT.

The chain uses TRBV6-6 and TRBJ1-2; D ambiguous. The V end was cut by 5 bases, the J end by 7 bases, with 11 bases between. This CDR3 is 12 amino acids long. CDR1 and CDR2 from the germline V gene are MNHNY and SVGAGI (reference sequence). The DNA of the CDR3 is TGTGCCAGCAGTCCCCGGGCGGTTGGCTACACCTTC. Translation: CASSPRAVGYTF.

This chain uses TRBV18 with TRBJ2-1; D gene uncertain. Germline CDR1 and CDR2: KGHSH and LQKENI. V lost 6 bases to trimming and J lost 7 bases, with 13 bases between them. The CDR3 is 13 amino acids. CDR3 nucleotide sequence: TGTGCCAGCTCCTATGGGGATGGGAATGAGCAGTTCTTC. It specifies CASSYGDGNEQFF.

This chain's CDR3 is CASSPPRDTEAFF. CDR3 DNA: TGTGCCAGCAGCCCTCCCAGGGACACTGAAGCTTTCTTT. This chain connects TRBV5-5 to TRBJ1-1, with D possibly being TRBD1 (5 bases). The length of the CDR3 is 13 residues. Germline values: CDR1 SGHKS, CDR2 YYEKEE (reference sequence). With 4 bases removed from V and 3 bases from J, the gap between germline ends came to 10 bases.

The chain joins TRBV6-6 to TRBJ2-7; D gene uncertain. The germline CDR1 and CDR2 sequences are MNHNY and SVGAGI (reference sequence). The CDR3 is made up of 13 amino acids. The V and J ends lost 0 bases and 12 bases respectively, with 15 bases between them. The CDR3 DNA follows: TGTGCCAGCAGTTACTCTACAAGGACCCCCCCGTACTTC. Amino acid sequence: CASSYSTRTPPYF.